The rows below give T cell receptor beta chains drawn from one sample of a study of shared clonotypes between healthy human individuals. Libraries were prepared by immunoSEQ multiplex PCR; TCRdb keeps only in-frame clonotypes and omits some of them. The table lists some 2.4 million clones, roughly 93% of them singletons. Sequencing used naive CD4+ T cells from PBMCs. These receptors originate from a man between 18 and 29 years old in good health. Some clones in this sample may be carry-over from other donors' samples. Both conserved end residues are part of each CDR3.

>TRBV28|TRBJ1-3
CASKWATSGNTIYF
>TRBV30|TRBJ1-4
CAWAPRTGINEKLFF
>TRBV5-8|TRBJ2-7
CASSLLGRAYEQYF
>TRBV10-3|TRBJ2-4
CAISESRFGASGALAKNIQYF
>TRBV9|TRBJ2-6
CASSPLAGNYGANVLTF
>TRBV5-1|TRBJ2-5
CASSDRGDLSQYF
>TRBV13|TRBJ2-7
CASSPPSPLARGVYEQYF
>TRBV27|TRBJ2-3
CASSLSVASGRETDTQYF
>TRBV7-6|TRBJ2-2
CASSRRTDTSSTGELFF
>TRBV29-1|TRBJ1-4
CSVGPGQGDEKLFF
>TRBV7-9|TRBJ1-1
CASSLLTVGEAFF
>TRBV18|TRBJ1-5
CASSPTPETLNQPQHF
>TRBV2|TRBJ1-5
CASSEVGDRGSQPQHF
>TRBV6-6|TRBJ2-3
CASSPGTGRTDTQYF
>TRBV7-7|TRBJ2-1
CASSAIDGGRQFF
>TRBV5-1|TRBJ2-1
CASSLGTSYNEQFF
>TRBV30|TRBJ1-1
CAWEPFQVAGTFF
>TRBV13|TRBJ1-2
CASSPWDRSYGYTF